What follows are 31 T cell receptor beta chains derived from one specimen sequenced in a study of blood T cell repertoires in COVID-19. The data were produced by immunoSEQ multiplex PCR, yet TCRdb's version contains in-frame clones alone and is incomplete. There are 150,000 to 200,000 clones in the sample; 90% occur only once, and 0.53% lies in the top ten. What was sequenced was peripheral blood. All receptors come from a man between 45 and 60 years old with acute or convalescent COVID-19.

The rearrangement links TRBV7-9 to TRBJ2-1; TRBD2 matches at 16 bases. V was clipped by 4 bases and J by 8 bases; unmatched bases: 8. The CDR3 totals 17 residues. From germline, CDR1 is SEHNR and CDR2 FQNEAQ (reference sequence). CDR3 coding DNA: TGTGCCAGCAGCTCATACTTTGGGACTAGCGGGAGGGATGAGCAGTTCTTC. This codes for CASSSYFGTSGRDEQFF.

The genes are TRBV19 and TRBJ1-5; perhaps TRBD1 as D (5 bases). Germline V gene data show CDR1 as LNHDA and CDR2 as SQIVND (reference sequence). The V end was cut by 1 base, the J end by 5 bases, with 9 bases between. The CDR3 covers 14 residues. CDR3 protein: CASSIGTPYQPQHF. For the CDR3, the DNA is TGTGCCAGTAGTATAGGGACACCATATCAGCCCCAGCATTTT.

The chain carries TRBV5-6 and TRBJ2-7; TRBD2 might be the D (5 bases). The germline gives CDR1 SGHDT, CDR2 YYEEEE. The CDR3 is 14 residues long. Between the trimmed V and J ends, which lost 0 bases and 6 bases, there was a span of 13 bases. For the CDR3, the DNA is TGTGCCAGCAGCTTGGGGTCCTTTCGGGGCGAGCAGTACGTC. Protein: CASSLGSFRGEQYV.

This chain links TRBV2 with TRBJ2-1, with 10 bases matching TRBD1. The CDR3 loop spans 15 amino acids. J was trimmed by 7 bases and V by 5 bases; bases with no gene match: 8. Germline values: CDR1 SNHLY, CDR2 FYNNEI. DNA for the CDR3: TGTGCCAGCAGTTCCGACAGGGGGCGGGGGAATGAGCAGTTCTTC. This gives the protein CASSSDRGRGNEQFF.

The V call is TRBV28, the J call TRBJ1-2; TRBD1 aligns across 9 bases. V trimming: 1 base; J trimming: 2 bases; junction bases outside the gene matches: 8. From germline, CDR1 is MDHEN and CDR2 SYDVKM. The CDR3 has 17 residues. This chain's CDR3 is CASSLLQGASENYGYTF. CDR3 bases: TGTGCCAGCAGTTTATTACAGGGGGCTAGTGAGAACTATGGCTACACCTTC.

This clone was recorded once. This chain uses TRBV6-5 with TRBJ1-6; TRBD1 might be the D (6 bases). Trimming took off 2 bases at V and 5 bases at J, with 13 bases between the two ends. Germline assignment: CDR1 MNHEY and CDR2 SVGAGI. This CDR3 contains 16 residues. CDR3 region: CASSYTGSYDNSPLHF. The CDR3 DNA follows: TGTGCCAGCAGTTACACAGGGAGTTACGATAATTCACCCCTCCACTTT.

The chain joins TRBV7-2 to TRBJ2-3; 7 bases are shared with TRBD1. Germline V gives CDR1 SGHTA, CDR2 FQGNSA. With 5 bases clipped from V and 2 bases from J, the junction kept 7 bases outside the gene matches. The CDR3 runs 15 residues. The CDR3 reads CASSPRQGDTDTQYF. The CDR3 coding sequence is TGTGCCAGCAGCCCGCGACAGGGTGACACAGATACGCAGTATTTT.

J is TRBJ2-7 and V is TRBV11-2; TRBD1 aligns across 10 bases. CDR1 and CDR2 from the germline V gene are SGHAT and FQNNGV. J lost 2 bases, V lost 0 bases, and 7 bases had no gene match. The CDR3 length is 17 residues. The CDR3 DNA sequence: TGTGCCAGCAGCTTAGATAAAGGACAGGGGGATACCTACGAGCAGTACGTC. Protein product: CASSLDKGQGDTYEQYV.

The chain combines TRBV29-1 with TRBJ1-1, with TRBD1 matching 7 bases. Germline V gives CDR1 SQVTM, CDR2 ANQGSEA. There are 14 residues in the CDR3. V was clipped by 0 bases and J by 4 bases; unmatched bases: 5. CDR3 coding DNA: TGCAGCGTTGAAGAGGAGGGGGCCGGCACTGAAGCTTTCTTT. It specifies CSVEEEGAGTEAFF.

The chain carries TRBV10-1 and TRBJ2-7, with D possibly being TRBD2 (7 bases). Trimming took off 5 bases at V and 0 bases at J, with 14 bases between the two ends. Germline values: CDR1 WNHNN, CDR2 SYGVQD (reference sequence). The CDR3 totals 15 residues. The CDR3 sequence: CASSSCGGLSYEQYV. The CDR3 DNA reads TGCGCCAGCAGTTCCTGCGGGGGCCTCTCCTACGAGCAGTACGTC.

Notes on this clone: The sample carries other DNA sequences with the same CDR3. The chain recombines TRBV19 with TRBJ2-4, with D possibly being TRBD2 (6 bases). The CDR3 totals 13 residues. Between the trimmed V and J ends, which lost 3 bases and 8 bases, there was a span of 11 bases. Germline assignment: CDR1 LNHDA and CDR2 SQIVND (reference sequence). CDR3 region: CASSIGREDIQYF. The CDR3 coding sequence is TGTGCCAGTAGTATCGGCAGGGAGGACATTCAGTACTTC.

This chain uses TRBV11-3 with TRBJ1-4, with D possibly TRBD1 on 5 matching bases. The CDR3 loop spans 17 amino acids. Per the germline V gene, CDR1 is SGHNT and CDR2 is YENEEA. The germline V and J ends were trimmed by 5 bases and 1 base, with 17 bases remaining between them. CDR3 sequence: CASSRNEGQGTNEKLFF. The CDR3 nucleotides read TGTGCCAGCAGCCGAAACGAAGGTCAGGGAACTAATGAAAAACTGTTTTTT.

V gene TRBV7-9 combines with J gene TRBJ1-5; weak D call: TRBD1 (5 bases). This CDR3 has 16 amino acids. Trimming stripped 1 base from V and 4 bases from J, with 14 bases between. Germline V gene lookup returns CDR1 SEHNR and CDR2 FQNEAQ (reference sequence). This CDR3 reads CASSLDRPGPNQPQHF. The CDR3 DNA sequence: TGTGCCAGCAGCTTAGATCGGCCAGGGCCAAATCAGCCCCAGCATTTT.

The V gene is TRBV7-9, the J gene TRBJ1-1, with D possibly being TRBD1 (5 bases). Germline CDR1 and CDR2: SEHNR and FQNEAQ (reference sequence). The CDR3 totals 18 residues. Trimming shortened V by 4 bases and J by 0 bases, and 21 bases separated the two germline ends. This chain's CDR3 is CASSSVRVGVTMNTEAFF. CDR3 nucleotides: TGTGCCAGCAGCTCCGTCCGGGTAGGGGTCACTATGAACACTGAAGCTTTCTTT. Based on the CDR3 plus reference TRBV7-9 and TRBJ1-1, the full variable domain is DTGVSQNPRHKITKRGQNVTFRCDPISEHNRLYWYRQTLGQGPEFLTYFQNEAQLEKSRLLSDRFSAERPKGSFSTLEIQRTEQGDSAMYLCASSSVRVGVTMNTEAFFGQGTRLTVV.

This clone was found a few times. The chain links TRBV6-5 to TRBJ2-2, with TRBD2 matching over 7 bases. The CDR3 sequence is 15 residues long. Unmatched junction bases numbered 9, after V lost 7 bases and J lost 4 bases. Germline lookup yields CDR1 MNHEY and CDR2 SVGAGI. CDR3 bases: TGTGCCAGCAAGGGCGGGAGCCGTGGCACCGGGGAGCTGTTTTTT. This translates into CASKGGSRGTGELFF.

V is TRBV14 and J is TRBJ1-1; weak D call: TRBD1 (5 bases). This CDR3 is 13 amino acids long. V lost 0 bases and J 11 bases, leaving 13 bases between the germline ends. Germline CDR1 reads SGHDN; CDR2 reads FVKESK. The DNA of the CDR3 is TGTGCCAGCAGCCAAGAAGGACACCTTAGGGCTTTCTTT. It is translated as CASSQEGHLRAFF.

The sample holds one count of this clone. The CDR3 spells CASSSPITDTQYF. In nucleotides, the CDR3 is TGTGCCAGCAGTTCCCCAATTACAGATACGCAGTATTTT. The chain is built from TRBV27 and TRBJ2-3; D gene unclear. V was trimmed by 4 bases and J by 3 bases, leaving 8 bases between them. The germline CDR1 and CDR2 sequences are MNHEY and SMNVEV (reference sequence). This CDR3 region has 13 residues.

The rearrangement links TRBV5-4 to TRBJ2-2, with a tentative D call TRBD1 (6 bases). Trimming removed 4 bases at V and 4 bases at J, with 14 bases between. Germline assignment: CDR1 SGHNT and CDR2 YYREEE (reference sequence). The CDR3 loop spans 15 amino acids. DNA of the CDR3: TGTGCCAGCAGCCCCGGGACACCCAGCACCGGGGAGCTGTTTTTT. Protein product: CASSPGTPSTGELFF.

The genes are TRBV3-1 (or the pseudogene TRBV3-2) and TRBJ1-1, with D perhaps matching TRBD1 (6 bases). The V gene's germline CDR1 is LGHDT and CDR2 YNNKEL (reference sequence). The ends were cut back, 0 bases at V and 0 bases at J, with 17 bases in the middle. This CDR3 region has 18 residues. The CDR3 loop reads CASSQDGQGPTMNTEAFF. The CDR3 DNA reads TGTGCCAGCAGCCAAGACGGTCAGGGGCCCACCATGAACACTGAAGCTTTCTTT.

In this sample, this clone turned up once. This chain uses TRBV9 with TRBJ2-7; unclear D gene. V lost 0 bases and J lost 5, with 9 bases in between. CDR3 length equals 13 residues. The germline CDR1 and CDR2 sequences are SGDLS and YYNGEE. CDR3 amino acids: CASSVGLNDEQYF. The CDR3 nucleotides read TGTGCCAGCAGCGTAGGACTGAACGACGAGCAGTACTTC.

The V call is TRBV28, the J call TRBJ1-4; the D is unclear. The CDR3 consists of 14 residues. Germline CDR1 reads MDHEN; CDR2 reads SYDVKM. V shed 8 bases and J shed 0 bases, with 10 bases lying between them. The CDR3 sequence: CASVEGATNEKLFF. CDR3 nucleotide sequence: TGTGCCAGCGTAGAGGGAGCAACTAATGAAAAACTGTTTTTT.

V and J are TRBV6-5 and TRBJ2-3, with 8 bases matching TRBD1. In germline, CDR1 is MNHEY, CDR2 SVGAGI. J lost 5 bases, V lost 7 bases, and 8 bases had no gene match. The CDR3 covers 14 residues. The CDR3 nucleotides are TGTGCCAGCATATTCGGACAGGGAATAGATACGCAGTATTTT. It translates to CASIFGQGIDTQYF.

In this sample, this clone turned up once. The CDR3 DNA reads TGTGCCAGCAGCCGATGGGACAGGGAGTCGGATGGCTACACCTTC. Its protein product is CASSRWDRESDGYTF. The chain couples TRBV3-1 (or the pseudogene TRBV3-2) to TRBJ1-2, with 9 nucleotides matching TRBD1. Trimming cost V 4 bases and J 6 bases; bases outside gene matches: 9. The CDR3 spans 15 residues. The germline V gene encodes CDR1 LGHDT and CDR2 YNNKEL (reference sequence).

The J gene is TRBJ2-5, the V gene TRBV27; 9 bases agree with TRBD1. Per germline, CDR1 MNHEY and CDR2 SMNVEV (reference sequence). V was clipped by 0 bases and J by 0 bases; unmatched bases: 5. There are 17 residues in the CDR3. CDR3 amino acids: CASSLSATGGHQETQYF. The CDR3 DNA reads as TGTGCCAGCAGTTTATCGGCCACAGGGGGCCACCAAGAGACCCAGTACTTC.

This chain joins TRBV5-4 and TRBJ2-1, with 8 nucleotides matching TRBD1. CDR1 and CDR2 from the germline V gene are SGHNT and YYREEE (reference sequence). The length of the CDR3 is 15 residues. The V and J ends lost 1 base and 7 bases, in that order; junction bases with no gene match: 7. In DNA, the CDR3 is TGTGCCAGCAGCTTGTGGCAGGGGGCTTTTAATGAGCAGTTCTTC. Its translation: CASSLWQGAFNEQFF.

This chain joins TRBV19 and TRBJ1-5; D perhaps matches TRBD1 (6 bases). CDR3 length: 16 residues. Germline values: CDR1 LNHDA, CDR2 SQIVND (reference sequence). Trimming pared 3 bases from V and 2 bases from J, leaving 14 bases between. The CDR3 sequence: CASSIEQGWRNQPQHF. The CDR3 region has the DNA TGTGCCAGTAGTATCGAACAGGGCTGGCGCAATCAGCCCCAGCATTTT.

The rearrangement links TRBV27 to TRBJ1-1; 8 nucleotides line up with TRBD1. Germline CDR1 is MNHEY and CDR2 is SMNVEV (reference sequence). This CDR3 has 19 amino acids. The V segment lost 10 bases and the J segment 0 bases; nucleotides outside the gene matches: 22. CDR3 sequence: CATRDLWDDRGALNTEAFF. The CDR3 DNA sequence: TGTGCCACCAGGGACCTTTGGGATGACAGGGGAGCTTTGAACACTGAAGCTTTCTTT.

V usage is TRBV5-1 and J usage is TRBJ2-3; 9 bases are a match to TRBD2. The CDR3 runs 15 residues. Unmatched junction bases numbered 3, after V lost 3 bases and J lost 1 base. Germline CDR1 SGHRS, CDR2 YFSETQ. CDR3 loop: CASSYLAGRTDTQYF. CDR3 sequence (DNA): TGCGCCAGCAGCTATCTAGCGGGACGCACAGATACGCAGTATTTT.

In its sample, this clone was seen once. This chain connects TRBV2 to TRBJ2-7, with 10 bases aligning to TRBD2. V lost 3 bases to trimming and J lost 2 bases; unmatched junction nucleotides: 1. The CDR3 totals 14 residues. Germline CDR1 and CDR2: SNHLY and FYNNEI. The CDR3 DNA reads TGTGCCAGCAGTGATAGCGGGGGGACCTACGAGCAGTACTTC. It specifies CASSDSGGTYEQYF.

The V call is TRBV30, the J call TRBJ2-5, with D perhaps matching TRBD2 (6 bases). Per the germline V gene, CDR1 is GTSNPN and CDR2 is SVGIG (reference sequence). Trimming took off 7 bases at V and 0 bases at J, with 15 bases between the two ends. The CDR3 sequence is 14 residues long. The CDR3 coding sequence is TGTGCCTTCGGGTCTCGCGGGGACCAAGAGACCCAGTACTTC. Protein product: CAFGSRGDQETQYF.

The V gene is TRBV5-1, the J gene TRBJ2-2, with TRBD2 identical over 9 bases. Germline CDR1 is SGHRS and CDR2 is YFSETQ. V dropped 4 bases and J dropped 4; count of bases not matched to a gene: 8. The CDR3 is made up of 16 amino acids. The chain's CDR3 is CASSRTLAGLTGELFF. CDR3 sequence (DNA): TGCGCCAGCAGCAGAACACTAGCGGGCCTCACCGGGGAGCTGTTTTTT.